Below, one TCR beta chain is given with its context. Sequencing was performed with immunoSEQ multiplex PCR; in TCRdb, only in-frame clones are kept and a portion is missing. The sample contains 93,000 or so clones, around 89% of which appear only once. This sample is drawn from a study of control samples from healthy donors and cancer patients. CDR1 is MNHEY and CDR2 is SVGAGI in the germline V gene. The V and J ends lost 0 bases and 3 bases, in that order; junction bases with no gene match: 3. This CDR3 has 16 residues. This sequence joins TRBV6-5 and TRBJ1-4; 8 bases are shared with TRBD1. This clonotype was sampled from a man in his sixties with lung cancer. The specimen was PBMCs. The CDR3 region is CASSYSSRGPNEKLFF. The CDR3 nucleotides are TGTGCCAGCAGTTACTCGTCCAGGGGGCCTAATGAAAAACTGTTTTTT.